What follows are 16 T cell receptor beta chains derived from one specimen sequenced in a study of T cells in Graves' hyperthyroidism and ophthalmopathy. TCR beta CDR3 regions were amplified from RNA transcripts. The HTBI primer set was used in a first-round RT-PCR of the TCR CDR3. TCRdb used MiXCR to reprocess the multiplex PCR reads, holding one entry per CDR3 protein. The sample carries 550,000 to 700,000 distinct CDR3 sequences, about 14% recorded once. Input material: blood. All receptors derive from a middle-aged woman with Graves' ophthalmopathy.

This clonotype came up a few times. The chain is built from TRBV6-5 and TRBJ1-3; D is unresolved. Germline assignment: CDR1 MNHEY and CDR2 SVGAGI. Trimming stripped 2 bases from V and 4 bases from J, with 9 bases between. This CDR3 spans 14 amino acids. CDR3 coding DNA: TGTGCCAGCAGTTACACCATGGGAGGAAACACCATATATTTT. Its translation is CASSYTMGGNTIYF.

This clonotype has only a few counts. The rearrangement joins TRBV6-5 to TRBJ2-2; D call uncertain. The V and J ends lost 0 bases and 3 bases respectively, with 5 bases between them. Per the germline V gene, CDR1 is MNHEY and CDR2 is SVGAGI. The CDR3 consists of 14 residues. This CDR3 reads CASSYSFDTGELFF. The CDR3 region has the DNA TGTGCCAGCAGTTACTCGTTCGACACCGGGGAGCTGTTTTTT.

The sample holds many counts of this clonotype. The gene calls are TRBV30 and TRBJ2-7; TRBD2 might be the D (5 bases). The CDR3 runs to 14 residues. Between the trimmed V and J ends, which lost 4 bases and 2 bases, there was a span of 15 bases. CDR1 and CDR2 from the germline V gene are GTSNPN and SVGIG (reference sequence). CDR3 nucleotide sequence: TGTGCCTGGACGGATCCGGTCGGGACCTACGAGCAGTACTTC. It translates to CAWTDPVGTYEQYF. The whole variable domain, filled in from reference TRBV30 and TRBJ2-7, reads SQTIHQWPATLVQPVGSPLSLECTVEGTSNPNLYWYRQAAGRGLQLLFYSVGIGQISSEVPQNLSASRPQDRQFILSSKKLLLSDSGFYLCAWTDPVGTYEQYFGPGTRLTVT.

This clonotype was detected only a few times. CDR3 in DNA: TGCGCCAGCAGCCAAATTTTGCGGGGGCGATACCATGGCTACACCTTC. The encoded protein is CASSQILRGRYHGYTF. The chain combines TRBV4-1 with TRBJ1-2; perhaps TRBD1 as D (6 bases). V lost 2 bases, J lost 6 bases, and 19 bases lay in between. Germline CDR1 and CDR2: MGHRA and YSYEKL. CDR3 size: 16 residues.

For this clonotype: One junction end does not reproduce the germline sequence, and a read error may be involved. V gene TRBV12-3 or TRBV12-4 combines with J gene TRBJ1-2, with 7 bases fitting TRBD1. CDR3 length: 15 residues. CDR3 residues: CASIIPGQAAYGYTF. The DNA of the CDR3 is TGTGCCAGCATCATCCCCGGACAGGCCGCGTATGGTTACACCTTC.

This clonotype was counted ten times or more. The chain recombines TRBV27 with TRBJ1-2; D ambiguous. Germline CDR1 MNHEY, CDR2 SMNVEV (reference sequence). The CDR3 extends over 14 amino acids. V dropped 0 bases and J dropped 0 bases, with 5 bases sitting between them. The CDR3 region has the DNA TGTGCCAGCAGTTTATCGGGCCCTAACTATGGCTACACCTTC. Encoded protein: CASSLSGPNYGYTF.

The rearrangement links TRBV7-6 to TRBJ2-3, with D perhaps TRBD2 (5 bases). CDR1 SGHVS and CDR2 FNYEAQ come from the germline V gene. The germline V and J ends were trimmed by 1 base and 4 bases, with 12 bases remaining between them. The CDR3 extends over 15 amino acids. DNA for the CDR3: TGTGCCAGCAGCTTAGGAGTGGGAGCAGCAGATACGCAGTATTTT. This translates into CASSLGVGAADTQYF.

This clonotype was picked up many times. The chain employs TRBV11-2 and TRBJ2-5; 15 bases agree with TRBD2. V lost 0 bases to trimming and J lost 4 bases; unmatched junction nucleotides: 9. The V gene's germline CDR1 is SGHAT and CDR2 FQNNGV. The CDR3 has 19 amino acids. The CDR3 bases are TGTGCCAGCAGCTTAGATTTGCTGGGACTAGCGGGAGGTCGAGAGACCCAGTACTTC. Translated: CASSLDLLGLAGGRETQYF.

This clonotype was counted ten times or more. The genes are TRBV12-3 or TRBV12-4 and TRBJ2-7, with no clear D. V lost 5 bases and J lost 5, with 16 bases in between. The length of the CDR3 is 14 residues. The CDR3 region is CASSRVAGSNEQYF. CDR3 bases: TGTGCCAGCAGTCGGGTGGCAGGATCTAACGAGCAGTACTTC.

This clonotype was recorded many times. This CDR3 reads CASSIGGGGNQPQHF. The CDR3 DNA follows: TGTGCCAGTAGTATAGGAGGGGGCGGCAATCAGCCCCAGCATTTT. The V call is TRBV19, the J call TRBJ1-5, with 7 nucleotides matching TRBD1. After removal of 1 base from V and 2 bases from J, the junction contained 2 bases not matched to a gene. CDR1 and CDR2 from the germline V gene are LNHDA and SQIVND (reference sequence). This CDR3 comprises 15 residues.

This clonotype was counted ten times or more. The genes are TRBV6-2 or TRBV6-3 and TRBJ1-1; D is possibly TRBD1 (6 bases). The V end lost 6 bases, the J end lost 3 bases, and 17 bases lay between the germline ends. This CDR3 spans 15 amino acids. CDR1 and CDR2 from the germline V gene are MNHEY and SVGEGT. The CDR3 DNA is TGTGCCAGCAGACCGCGACAGGCGTCGGACACTGAAGCTTTCTTT. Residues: CASRPRQASDTEAFF.

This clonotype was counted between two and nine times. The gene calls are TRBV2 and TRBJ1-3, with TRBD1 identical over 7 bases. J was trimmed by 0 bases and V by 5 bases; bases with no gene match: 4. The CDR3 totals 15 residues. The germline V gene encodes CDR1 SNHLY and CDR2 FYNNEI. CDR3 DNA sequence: TGTGCCAGCAGTCTGGACAGGCCCTCTGGAAACACCATATATTTT. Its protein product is CASSLDRPSGNTIYF.

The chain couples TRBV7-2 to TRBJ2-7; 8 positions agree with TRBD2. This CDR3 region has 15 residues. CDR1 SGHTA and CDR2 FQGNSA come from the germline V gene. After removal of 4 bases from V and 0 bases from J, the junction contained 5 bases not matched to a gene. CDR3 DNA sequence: TGTGCCAGCAGCTCGCCTAGCGGGTTCTCCTACGAGCAGTACTTC. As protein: CASSSPSGFSYEQYF. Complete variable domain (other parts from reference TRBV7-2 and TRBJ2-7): GAGVSQSPSNKVTEKGKDVELRCDPISGHTALYWYRQSLGQGLEFLIYFQGNSAPDKSGLPSDRFSAERTGGSVSTLTIQRTQQEDSAVYLCASSSPSGFSYEQYFGPGTRLTVT.

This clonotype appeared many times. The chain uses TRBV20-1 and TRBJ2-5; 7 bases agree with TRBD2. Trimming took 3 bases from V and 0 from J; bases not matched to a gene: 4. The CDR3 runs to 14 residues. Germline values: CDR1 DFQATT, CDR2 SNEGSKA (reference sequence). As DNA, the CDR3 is TGCAGTGCTAGGCAGGGAGGGTACCAAGAGACCCAGTACTTC. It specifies CSARQGGYQETQYF.

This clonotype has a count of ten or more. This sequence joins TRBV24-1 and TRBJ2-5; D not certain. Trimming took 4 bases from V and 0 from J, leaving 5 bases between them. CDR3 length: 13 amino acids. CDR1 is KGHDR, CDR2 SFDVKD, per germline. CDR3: CATSETNQETQYF. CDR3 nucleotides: TGTGCCACCAGTGAAACTAACCAAGAGACCCAGTACTTC.

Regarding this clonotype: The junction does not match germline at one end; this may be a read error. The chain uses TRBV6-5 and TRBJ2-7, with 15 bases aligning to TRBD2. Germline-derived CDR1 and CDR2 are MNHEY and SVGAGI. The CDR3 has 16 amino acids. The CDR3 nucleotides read TGTGCCAACAGTTCCCTGGGACTAGCGGGAGGCCACGAGCAGTACTTC. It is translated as CANSSLGLAGGHEQYF.